A single sample gave rise to the 6 T cell receptor beta chains below, sequenced in a study of T cell responses to AZD1222 COVID-19 vaccine. The table came from immunoSEQ multiplex PCR; TCRdb's copy has only in-frame clones and leaves some out. This sample yields 130,000 to 150,000 clones, of which roughly 88% are seen a single time; 1.9% belongs to the top ten. This sample comprised peripheral blood, obtained 28 days after the second AZD1222 dose. These receptors were collected from an adult who received the AZD1222 COVID-19 vaccine.

For the CDR3, the DNA is TGTGCCAGTAGTATGACCCTACAGGGCTCGGGCTACACCTTC. It is translated as CASSMTLQGSGYTF. This chain joins TRBV19 and TRBJ1-2, with D possibly TRBD1 on 6 matching bases. Germline lookup yields CDR1 LNHDA and CDR2 SQIVND (reference sequence). Trimming took off 3 bases at V and 8 bases at J, with 16 bases between the two ends. This CDR3 has 14 amino acids.

The gene calls are TRBV9 and TRBJ1-1; unclear D gene. V gave up 4 bases and J gave up 1 base, with 11 bases separating them. The germline V gene encodes CDR1 SGDLS and CDR2 YYNGEE. The CDR3 consists of 14 residues. The CDR3 DNA sequence: TGTGCCAGCAGCTCGCTTACAGCGAACACTGAAGCTTTCTTT. This gives the protein CASSSLTANTEAFF.

This clone appeared a single time. The rearrangement joins TRBV2 to TRBJ2-3; D is tentatively TRBD1 or TRBD2 (6 bases each). The V end lost 9 bases, the J end lost 0 bases, and 10 bases lay between the germline ends. Looked up from germline, CDR1 is SNHLY and CDR2 is FYNNEI. The CDR3 is 13 residues long. The CDR3 DNA is TGTGCCAGTCGAGGGGGGAGCACAGATACGCAGTATTTT. This codes for CASRGGSTDTQYF.

The CDR3 reads CASSPSQEIEAFF. The CDR3 nucleotides are TGTGCCAGCTCACCATCACAGGAAATTGAAGCTTTCTTT. V usage is TRBV18 and J usage is TRBJ1-1; possible D gene TRBD1, 5 bases. This CDR3 has 13 amino acids. V lost 2 bases and J lost 7, with 11 bases in between. Germline V gene lookup returns CDR1 KGHSH and CDR2 LQKENI.

This chain joins TRBV5-1 and TRBJ2-3; the D gene is possibly TRBD1 (5 bases). Trimming took off 0 bases at V and 1 base at J, with 15 bases between the two ends. The CDR3 is made up of 17 amino acids. The V gene's germline CDR1 is SGHRS and CDR2 YFSETQ. The CDR3 loop is CASSLEGANGGTDTQYF. CDR3 nucleotide sequence: TGCGCCAGCAGCTTGGAAGGGGCCAACGGAGGCACAGATACGCAGTATTTT.

This chain uses TRBV18 with TRBJ1-2; TRBD1 is a possible D gene (5 bases). CDR1 and CDR2 from the germline V gene are KGHSH and LQKENI. The CDR3 runs 13 residues. V lost 2 bases and J 2 bases, leaving 6 bases between the germline ends. DNA of the CDR3: TGTGCCAGCTCACCAGACAGCAACTATGGCTACACCTTC. Its protein product is CASSPDSNYGYTF.